This TCR beta chain is drawn from a study of T cells after yellow fever vaccination. Study as a whole: SMART-Seq v4 Ultra Low Input handled preparation of low-cell-number fractions. Study conclusions and caveats: Among all clonotypes, a small share was observed in both CD4 and CD8 compartments.

The CDR3 is made up of 14 amino acids. The table lists this clonotype with a few counts. The antigen is undetermined. Generation of TCR cDNA used 5'RACE template switching (which added a universal primer site and UMIs). Each CDR3 protein gets one entry after TCRdb re-called the 5' RACE reads with MiXCR. The sample comprises fewer than 350,000 distinct CDR3 sequences, 3.6% of which are singletons, and about 25% rests with the top ten. This specimen was PBMCs, taken on the day of the yellow fever booster vaccination. The source of this sequence is a man between 18 and 29 years old who received the YFV17D yellow fever vaccine. The chain links TRBV21-1 to TRBJ1-4; the table's TRBD1 call for D was not verified on the DNA. TRBV21-1 counts as a pseudogene. DNA of the CDR3: TGTGCCAGCAGCAATCCCGGACAGAATGAAAAACTGTTTTTT. Amino acid sequence: CASSNPGQNEKLFF.